This T cell receptor (beta chain) stems from a study of blood T cell repertoires in COVID-19. About the study: T cells, B-cell-depleted T cells, or PBMCs supplied cDNA or gDNA.

With V trimmed by 4 bases and J by 7 bases, 8 bases remained unmatched. The CDR3 extends over 15 amino acids. Looked up from germline, CDR1 is MNHNY and CDR2 is SVGAGI (reference sequence). This clone was seen once. TCRdb keeps only in-frame clones here, not all; method: immunoSEQ multiplex PCR. The sample has about 48,000 clones, more than 75% seen once. The TCR sequence derives from a woman in her sixties with acute or convalescent COVID-19. The rearrangement uses TRBV6-6 and TRBJ1-4; 8 nucleotides agree with TRBD1. Sequencing used peripheral blood. CDR3 DNA sequence: TGTGCCAGCAGTTCTACGGGACAGGAGGCTGAAAAACTGTTTTTT. It specifies CASSSTGQEAEKLFF.